This T cell receptor beta chain was retrieved from a study of T cells after yellow fever vaccination. Study conclusions and caveats: Abundant clonotypes from the bulk population could have been carried over as contaminants into FACS-sorted repertoires. Post-booster repertoires again held most primary-vaccination clones (just under 97% CD4, 85% to 90% CD8).

This clonotype came up many times. The antigen is unknown. CDR3 length equals 14 residues. Germline assignment: CDR1 SQVTM and CDR2 ANQGSEA. V lost 1 base and J lost 5, with 14 bases in between. 5'RACE template switching produced TCR cDNA carrying a universal primer site and UMIs. One entry per CDR3 protein, called by TCRdb with MiXCR from the 5' RACE reads. The data show roughly 180,000 distinct CDR3 sequences, with roughly 6.4% seen just once and 2.9% held by the top ten. V and J are TRBV29-1 and TRBJ2-5; weak D call: TRBD1 (5 bases). This clonotype originated in a man younger than 35 who received the YFV17D yellow fever vaccine. The sample here was CD4+ T cells sorted from PBMCs, taken on the day of the first yellow fever vaccination. The CDR3 reads CSVEGYRPGETQYF. DNA of the CDR3: TGCAGCGTTGAAGGGTACAGGCCGGGTGAGACCCAGTACTTC.